The 5 T cell receptor beta chains below come from one sample, sequenced in a study of shared T cell receptors in the human thymus. Libraries were prepared by immunoSEQ multiplex PCR; TCRdb keeps only in-frame clonotypes and omits some of them. This sample yields 700,000 or so clones, of which 80% to 90% are seen a single time; more than 0.008% belongs to the top ten. The same data also contributed to another study, on human thymus T cells.

Sequencing input: thymocytes. These receptors were taken from a girl less than two years old with a congenital heart defect.

V and J are TRBV7-2 and TRBJ2-3, with 10 bases lining up with TRBD2. Trimming cost V 4 bases and J 2 bases; bases outside gene matches: 15. Germline CDR1 reads SGHTA; CDR2 reads FQGNSA. The CDR3 consists of 19 residues. CDR3 loop: CASSSAGTSARGYTDTQYF. For the CDR3, the DNA is TGTGCCAGCAGCTCCGCCGGGACTAGCGCCAGAGGATACACAGATACGCAGTATTTT.

This chain uses TRBV28 with TRBJ2-7; TRBD1 might be the D (6 bases). CDR1 and CDR2 from the germline V gene are MDHEN and SYDVKM. The CDR3 has 11 residues. The germline V and J ends were trimmed by 5 bases and 10 bases, with 12 bases remaining between them. The CDR3 reads CASSTNRVQYF. The CDR3 region has the DNA TGTGCCAGCAGTACAAACAGGGTTCAGTACTTC.

The chain links TRBV20-1 to TRBJ1-2; no definite D call. V was cut by 5 bases and J by 10 bases, with 8 bases left in between. Germline-derived CDR1 and CDR2 are DFQATT and SNEGSKA (reference sequence). The CDR3 length is 9 residues. CDR3 in amino acids: CSAFDNYTF. The CDR3 nucleotides are TGCAGTGCTTTCGACAACTACACCTTC.

V and J are TRBV4-3 and TRBJ1-2; 8 bases are shared with TRBD1. With 4 bases clipped from V and 4 bases from J, the junction kept 23 bases outside the gene matches. CDR3 length: 20 amino acids. Germline V gene sequence: CDR1 LGHNA, CDR2 YSLEER. CDR3: CASSPRGGLVAQGAFYGYTF. The CDR3 nucleotides read TGCGCCAGCAGCCCCAGGGGGGGTTTAGTCGCGCAGGGGGCGTTCTATGGCTACACCTTC.

CDR3 coding DNA: TGCAGCGTGGCGGGACAGGGTTCTCAGCCCCAGCATTTT. This gives the protein CSVAGQGSQPQHF. The V gene is TRBV29-1, the J gene TRBJ1-5, with 9 bases aligning to TRBD1. From germline, CDR1 is SQVTM and CDR2 ANQGSEA. CDR3 length: 13 amino acids. V lost 6 bases to trimming and J lost 6 bases; unmatched junction nucleotides: 6.